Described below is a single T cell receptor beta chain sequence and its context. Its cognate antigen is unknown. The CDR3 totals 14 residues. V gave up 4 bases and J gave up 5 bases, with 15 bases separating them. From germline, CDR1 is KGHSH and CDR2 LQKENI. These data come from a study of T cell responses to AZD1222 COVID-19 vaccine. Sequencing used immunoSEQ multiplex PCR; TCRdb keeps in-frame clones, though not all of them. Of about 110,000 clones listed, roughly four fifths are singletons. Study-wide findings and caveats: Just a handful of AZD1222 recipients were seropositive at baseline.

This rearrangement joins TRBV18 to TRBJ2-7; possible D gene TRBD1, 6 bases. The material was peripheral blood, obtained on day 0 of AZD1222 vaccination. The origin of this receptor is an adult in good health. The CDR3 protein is CASSHGQGSNEQYF. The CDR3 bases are TGTGCCAGCTCACACGGGCAGGGGTCCAACGAGCAGTACTTC. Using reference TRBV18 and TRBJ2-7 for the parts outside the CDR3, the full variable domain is NAGVMQNPRHLVRRRGQEARLRCSPMKGHSHVYWYRQLPEEGLKFMVYLQKENIIDESGMPKERFSAEFPKEGPSILRIQQVVRGDSAAYFCASSHGQGSNEQYFGPGTRLTVT.